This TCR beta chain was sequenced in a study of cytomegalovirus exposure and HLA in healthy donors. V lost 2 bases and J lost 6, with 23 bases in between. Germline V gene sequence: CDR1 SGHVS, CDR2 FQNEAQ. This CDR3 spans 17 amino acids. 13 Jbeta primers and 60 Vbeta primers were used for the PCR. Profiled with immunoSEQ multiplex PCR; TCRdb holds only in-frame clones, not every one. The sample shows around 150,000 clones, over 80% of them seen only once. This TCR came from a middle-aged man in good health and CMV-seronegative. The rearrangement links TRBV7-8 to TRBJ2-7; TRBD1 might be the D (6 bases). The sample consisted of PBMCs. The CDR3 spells CASSLLGGGRSPLEQYF. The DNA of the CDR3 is TGTGCCAGCAGCTTATTGGGTGGGGGCAGGTCACCCCTCGAGCAGTACTTC.